These 23 T cell receptor beta chains originate from one sample sequenced in a study of T cells in narcolepsy. The repertoire was sequenced with immunoSEQ multiplex PCR; TCRdb's copy has only in-frame clones and lacks some. The data show about 30,000 clones, around 83% seen once. Sequenced: CD45RA- memory CD4+ T cells from PBMCs. Every receptor here comes from a human donor with narcolepsy.

This sequence joins TRBV6-1 and TRBJ2-7; 9 bases fit TRBD1. Germline CDR1 reads MNHNS; CDR2 reads SASEGT. The junction had 7 bases not matched to a gene; V was cut back by 5 bases and J by 11 bases. This CDR3 has 12 amino acids. The CDR3 here is CASSSRTGEKYF. CDR3 nucleotide sequence: TGTGCCAGCAGTTCGAGGACAGGGGAGAAGTACTTC.

V gene TRBV6-5 combines with J gene TRBJ1-6, with a possible D match to TRBD1 (6 bases). CDR1 and CDR2 from the germline V gene are MNHEY and SVGAGI. The CDR3 contains 12 residues. Trimming left V 6 bases short and J 12 bases short, with 12 bases between. DNA for the CDR3: TGTGCCAGCAGCCTACAGGGCCAACCCCTCCACTTT. Amino acids: CASSLQGQPLHF.

V usage is TRBV7-7 and J usage is TRBJ2-1; TRBD2 matches at 9 bases. The germline V gene encodes CDR1 SSHAT and CDR2 FNYEAQ (reference sequence). Trimming cost V 1 base and J 7 bases; bases outside gene matches: 8. This CDR3 region has 16 residues. The DNA for the CDR3 is TGTGCCAGCAGCTTAGAGAGCGGGGGGAGGGGAAATGAGCAGTTCTTC. It encodes CASSLESGGRGNEQFF.

The rearrangement uses TRBV6-1 and TRBJ2-7, with a weak D call TRBD2 (6 bases). This CDR3 has 14 residues. V dropped 2 bases and J dropped 1 base, with 9 bases sitting between them. Germline CDR1 and CDR2: MNHNS and SASEGT. The CDR3 region is CASSEMEGSYEQYF. The CDR3 nucleotides are TGTGCCAGCAGTGAAATGGAGGGGTCCTACGAGCAGTACTTC.

In its sample, this clone was seen once. The junction does not match germline at one end; this may be a read error. V gene TRBV7-7 combines with J gene TRBJ2-5, with 8 positions matching TRBD2. Per germline, CDR1 SSHAT and CDR2 FNYEAQ (reference sequence). This CDR3 is built from 15 residues. The CDR3 DNA follows: TGTGCTAGCAGCCCGCAGCGGGGGAACCAAGAGACCCAGTACTTC. Amino acid sequence: CASSPQRGNQETQYF.

The chain is built from TRBV5-5 and TRBJ2-3; no clear D. Trimming pared 4 bases from V and 0 bases from J, leaving 12 bases between. The CDR3 extends over 15 amino acids. Germline V gene sequence: CDR1 SGHKS, CDR2 YYEKEE (reference sequence). Written as DNA, the CDR3 is TGTGCCAGCAGCCGAGGCCTTCCTAGCACAGATACGCAGTATTTT. Translation: CASSRGLPSTDTQYF.

The chain carries TRBV11-3 and TRBJ2-3; no reliable D call. The V gene's germline CDR1 is SGHNT and CDR2 YENEEA. This CDR3 contains 13 residues. The ends were cut back, 0 bases at V and 6 bases at J, with 7 bases in the middle. The CDR3 loop reads CASSLDLGDTQYF. The CDR3 DNA sequence: TGTGCCAGCAGCTTAGATCTGGGGGATACGCAGTATTTT. Filled out from reference TRBV11-3 and TRBJ2-3, the complete variable domain reads EAGVVQSPRYKIIEKKQPVAFWCNPISGHNTLYWYLQNLGQGPELLIRYENEEAVDDSQLPKDRFSAERLKGVDSTLKIQPAELGDSAVYLCASSLDLGDTQYFGPGTRLTVL.

This chain connects TRBV5-6 to TRBJ1-2; D is unresolved. Germline-derived CDR1 and CDR2 are SGHDT and YYEEEE. Trimming cost V 1 base and J 0 bases, with 7 bases left between them. The CDR3 has 14 amino acids. CDR3: CASSLTAPNYGYTF. The CDR3, as DNA: TGTGCCAGCAGCTTGACGGCGCCTAACTATGGCTACACCTTC.

The chain recombines TRBV6-6 with TRBJ2-5; D possibly corresponds to TRBD1 (5 bases). The CDR3 extends over 14 amino acids. Trimming removed 5 bases at V and 4 bases at J, with 14 bases between. Germline CDR1 MNHNY, CDR2 SVGAGI (reference sequence). The CDR3, as DNA: TGTGCCAGCAGTCTCACAGGCTCGGGAGAGACCCAGTACTTC. It specifies CASSLTGSGETQYF.

V usage is TRBV13 and J usage is TRBJ2-7; the match to TRBD1 covers 7 bases. The CDR3 extends over 17 amino acids. CDR1 and CDR2 (germline): PRHDT, FYEKMQ (reference sequence). The J segment lost 1 base and the V segment lost 3 bases, leaving 12 bases of the junction unmatched. CDR3 nucleotides: TGTGCCAGCAGCTTGTCCGGACAGGCGAGACATTCCTACGAGCAGTACTTC. It is translated as CASSLSGQARHSYEQYF.

The chain combines TRBV4-3 with TRBJ2-3; D uncertain. The V and J ends lost 0 bases and 2 bases respectively, with 12 bases between them. Germline V gene sequence: CDR1 LGHNA, CDR2 YSLEER. There are 16 residues in the CDR3. CDR3 nucleotides: TGCGCCAGCAGCCAAGATCTGGCGCGGTACACAGATACGCAGTATTTT. Translating it yields CASSQDLARYTDTQYF.

The CDR3 loop reads CASSLEQDYEQYF. CDR3 in DNA: TGTGCCAGCAGCTTAGAACAGGACTACGAGCAGTACTTC. V usage is TRBV7-6 and J usage is TRBJ2-7; D might be TRBD1 (5 bases). This CDR3 spans 13 amino acids. Germline-derived CDR1 and CDR2 are SGHVS and FNYEAQ. V dropped 1 base and J dropped 3 bases, with 7 bases sitting between them.

The genes are TRBV7-2 and TRBJ2-1; D unclear. This CDR3 is 13 amino acids long. V shed 7 bases and J shed 4 bases, with 11 bases lying between them. From germline, CDR1 is SGHTA and CDR2 FQGNSA. The CDR3 loop is CASTRLGYNEQFF. CDR3 nucleotide sequence: TGTGCCAGCACCCGACTGGGTTACAATGAGCAGTTCTTC.

V usage is TRBV28 and J usage is TRBJ2-5, with TRBD1 identical over 10 bases. This CDR3 spans 16 amino acids. Germline V CDR1 and CDR2: MDHEN, SYDVKM. V lost 6 bases and J lost 3; bases outside the gene matches: 10. Written as DNA, the CDR3 is TGTGCCAGCAGGACCAGGGACAGGGGTGGCAAAGAGACCCAGTACTTC. Translated: CASRTRDRGGKETQYF.

The chain uses TRBV7-9 and TRBJ2-7, with D perhaps TRBD1 (5 bases). The CDR3 spans 14 residues. The V gene lost 5 bases and the J gene lost 3 bases, with 14 bases spanning the gap. Germline V gene data show CDR1 as SEHNR and CDR2 as FQNEAQ (reference sequence). The CDR3 DNA sequence: TGTGCCAGCAGCAACCCAGGGTCTAACTACGAGCAGTACTTC. Amino acid sequence: CASSNPGSNYEQYF.

The V gene is TRBV7-3, the J gene TRBJ2-3; no firm D call. V was cut by 5 bases and J by 6 bases, with 18 bases left in between. The germline V gene has CDR1 SGHTA and CDR2 FQGTGA. CDR3 length: 15 residues. This CDR3 is CASSPTGGHQDTQYF. CDR3 sequence (DNA): TGTGCCAGCAGCCCCACTGGTGGCCACCAGGATACGCAGTATTTT.

V is TRBV7-2 and J is TRBJ2-7; D not certain. V lost 5 bases, J lost 0 bases, and 8 bases lay in between. CDR3 length: 13 residues. Germline lookup yields CDR1 SGHTA and CDR2 FQGNSA. The CDR3 nucleotides read TGTGCCAGCAGCACGTACAGCTCCTACGAGCAGTACTTC. The encoded protein is CASSTYSSYEQYF.

The rearrangement uses TRBV6-5 and TRBJ2-7, with 7 bases aligning to TRBD1. The germline gives CDR1 MNHEY, CDR2 SVGAGI. Losses at the gene ends were 6 bases for V and 1 base for J; bases not matched to a gene: 3. The CDR3 sequence is 13 residues long. The CDR3, as DNA: TGTGCCAGCAGCCCGGGACAGTCCTACGAGCAGTACTTC. It translates to CASSPGQSYEQYF.

The CDR3 protein is CASTLGLAGVTRANTGELFF. CDR3 in DNA: TGTGCCAGCACCCTCGGACTAGCGGGGGTGACGAGGGCGAACACCGGGGAGCTGTTTTTT. The chain links TRBV21-1 to TRBJ2-2; whether TRBD2, the table's D call, matches the DNA was not checked. TRBV21-1 corresponds to a pseudogene. The CDR3 has 20 amino acids.

V usage is TRBV7-9 and J usage is TRBJ1-1, with no clear D. Germline V CDR1 and CDR2: SEHNR, FQNEAQ (reference sequence). V lost 6 bases and J 0 bases, leaving 5 bases between the germline ends. CDR3 length: 12 residues. CDR3 in amino acids: CASSPVNTEAFF. The CDR3 DNA sequence: TGTGCCAGCAGTCCCGTGAACACTGAAGCTTTCTTT.

The J gene is TRBJ1-1, the V gene TRBV27; no clear D. CDR1 and CDR2 (germline): MNHEY, SMNVEV (reference sequence). The CDR3 is 13 residues long. V was cut by 2 bases and J by 1 base, with 5 bases left in between. The CDR3 spells CASSLMQNTEAFF. CDR3 bases: TGTGCCAGCAGTTTAATGCAGAACACTGAAGCTTTCTTT.

This sequence joins TRBV25-1 and TRBJ2-7; unclear D gene. The CDR3 is made up of 11 amino acids. Trimming removed 2 bases at V and 5 bases at J, with 4 bases between. Germline CDR1 MGHDK, CDR2 SYGVNS. The CDR3 DNA reads TGTGCCAGCAGTGAACTCCACGAGCAGTACTTC. Protein product: CASSELHEQYF.

This chain uses TRBV6-6 with TRBJ1-5, with a possible D match to TRBD1 (5 bases). The CDR3 spans 14 residues. With 2 bases removed from V and 4 bases from J, the gap between germline ends came to 9 bases. From germline, CDR1 is MNHNY and CDR2 SVGAGI (reference sequence). The CDR3 protein is CASSYRGVNQPQHF. CDR3 DNA sequence: TGTGCCAGCAGTTACCGAGGGGTTAATCAGCCCCAGCATTTT.